The clone carrying this T cell receptor (beta chain) is judged medium-sized. Its antigen is not known. The read gets to within 3 residues of the CDR3 end, and the germline J gene fills in the rest. This sample is drawn from a study of T cell clonality in common variable immunodeficiency. Findings and caveats of the study: Reportedly, TCR beta sequences from common variable immunodeficiency showed fewer deletions and N-nucleotide insertions.

The data were produced by immunoSEQ multiplex PCR, yet TCRdb's version contains in-frame clones alone and is incomplete. The sample presents some 34,000 clones, none singletons. The germline V gene encodes CDR1 KGHSH and CDR2 LQKENI. The length of the CDR3 is 13 residues. V dropped 6 bases and J dropped 4 bases, with 10 bases sitting between them. Sequencing was carried out using peripheral blood mononuclear cells. This clonotype was sampled from a human donor with common variable immunodeficiency. This chain links TRBV18 with TRBJ1-5; D gene unclear. CDR3: CASSPNYNQPQHF. The DNA read from the CDR3 is TGTGCCAGCTCTCCGAACTATAATCAGCCC.